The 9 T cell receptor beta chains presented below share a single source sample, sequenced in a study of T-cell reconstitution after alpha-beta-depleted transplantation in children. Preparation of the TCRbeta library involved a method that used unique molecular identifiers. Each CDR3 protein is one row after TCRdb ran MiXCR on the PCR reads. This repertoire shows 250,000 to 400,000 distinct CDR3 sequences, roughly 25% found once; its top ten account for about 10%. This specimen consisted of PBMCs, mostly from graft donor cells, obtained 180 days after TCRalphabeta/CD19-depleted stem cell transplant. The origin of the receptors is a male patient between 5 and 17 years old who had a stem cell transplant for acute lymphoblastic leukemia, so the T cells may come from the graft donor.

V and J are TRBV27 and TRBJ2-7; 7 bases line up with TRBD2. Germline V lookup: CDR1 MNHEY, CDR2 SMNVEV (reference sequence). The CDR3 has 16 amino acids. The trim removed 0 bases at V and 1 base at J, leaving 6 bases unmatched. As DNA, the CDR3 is TGTGCCAGCAGTTTATCCCCTAGCGGTTTGTCCTACGAGCAGTACTTC. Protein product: CASSLSPSGLSYEQYF.

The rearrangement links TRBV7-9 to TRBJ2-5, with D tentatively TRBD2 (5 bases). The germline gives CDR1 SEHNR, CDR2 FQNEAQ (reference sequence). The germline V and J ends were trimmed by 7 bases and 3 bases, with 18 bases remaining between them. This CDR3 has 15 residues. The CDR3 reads CASTRPEAAKETQYF. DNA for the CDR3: TGTGCCAGCACCCGACCAGAAGCGGCGAAAGAGACCCAGTACTTC.

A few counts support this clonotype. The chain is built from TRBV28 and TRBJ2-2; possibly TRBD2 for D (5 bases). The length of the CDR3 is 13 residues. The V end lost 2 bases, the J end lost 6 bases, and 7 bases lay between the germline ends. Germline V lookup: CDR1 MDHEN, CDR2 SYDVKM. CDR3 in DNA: TGTGCCAGCAGTTTAGCGCGGGCCGGGGAGCTGTTTTTT. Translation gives CASSLARAGELFF. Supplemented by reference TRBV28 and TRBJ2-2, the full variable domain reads DVKVTQSSRYLVKRTGEKVFLECVQDMDHENMFWYRQDPGLGLRLIYFSYDVKMKEKGDIPEGYSVSREKKERFSLILESASTNQTSMYLCASSLARAGELFFGEGSRLTVL.

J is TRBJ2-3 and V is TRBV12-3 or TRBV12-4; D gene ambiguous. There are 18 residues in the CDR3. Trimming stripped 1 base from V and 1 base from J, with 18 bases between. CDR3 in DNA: TGTGCCAGCAGTTTAGTGTTCATGGGCGGAAGGGGCACAGATACGCAGTATTTT. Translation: CASSLVFMGGRGTDTQYF.

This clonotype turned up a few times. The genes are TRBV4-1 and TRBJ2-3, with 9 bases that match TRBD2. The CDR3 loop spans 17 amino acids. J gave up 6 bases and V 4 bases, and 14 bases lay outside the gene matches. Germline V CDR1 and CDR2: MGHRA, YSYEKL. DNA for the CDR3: TGCGCCAGCAGCCCTCTTCGGGGCGGGAGGGCCAGGGATACGCAGTATTTT. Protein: CASSPLRGGRARDTQYF.

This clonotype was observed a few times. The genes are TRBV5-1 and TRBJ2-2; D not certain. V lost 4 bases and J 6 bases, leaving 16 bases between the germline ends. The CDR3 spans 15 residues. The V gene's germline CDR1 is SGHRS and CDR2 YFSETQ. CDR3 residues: CASSLTPNLPGELFF. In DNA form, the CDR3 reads TGCGCCAGCAGCCTTACCCCAAATTTGCCCGGGGAGCTGTTTTTT.

CDR3 sequence reads: CSAPTTGRPYNEQFF. In nucleotides, the CDR3 is TGCAGTGCTCCAACTACAGGCCGTCCCTACAATGAGCAGTTCTTC. The rearrangement joins TRBV20-1 to TRBJ2-1; a weak D match, TRBD1 (5 bases). Germline V gene lookup returns CDR1 DFQATT and CDR2 SNEGSKA (reference sequence). The V gene lost 5 bases and the J gene lost 2 bases, with 16 bases spanning the gap. The CDR3 has 15 amino acids.

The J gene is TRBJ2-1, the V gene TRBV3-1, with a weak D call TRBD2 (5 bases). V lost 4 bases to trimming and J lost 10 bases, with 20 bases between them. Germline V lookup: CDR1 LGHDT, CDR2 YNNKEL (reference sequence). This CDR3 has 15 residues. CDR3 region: CASSPQLVGYGEQFF. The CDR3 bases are TGTGCCAGCAGCCCCCAACTAGTGGGGTACGGCGAGCAGTTCTTC.

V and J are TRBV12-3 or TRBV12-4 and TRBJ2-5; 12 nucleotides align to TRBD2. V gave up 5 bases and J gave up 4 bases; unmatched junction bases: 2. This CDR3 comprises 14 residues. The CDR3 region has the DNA TGTGCCAGCAGTAAGACTAGCGGGAGAGAGACCCAGTACTTC. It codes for CASSKTSGRETQYF.